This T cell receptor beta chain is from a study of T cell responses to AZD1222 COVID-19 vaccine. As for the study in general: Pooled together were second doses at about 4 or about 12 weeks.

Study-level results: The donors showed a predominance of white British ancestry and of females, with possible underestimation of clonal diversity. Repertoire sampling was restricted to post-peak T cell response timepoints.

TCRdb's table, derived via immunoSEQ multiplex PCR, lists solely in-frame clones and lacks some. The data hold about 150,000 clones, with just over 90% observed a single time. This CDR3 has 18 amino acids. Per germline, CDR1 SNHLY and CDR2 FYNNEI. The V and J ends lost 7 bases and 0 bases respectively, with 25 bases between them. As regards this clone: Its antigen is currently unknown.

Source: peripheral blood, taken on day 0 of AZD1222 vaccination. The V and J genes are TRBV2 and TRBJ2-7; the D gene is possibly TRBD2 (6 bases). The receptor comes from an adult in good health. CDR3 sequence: CASKEAVRVWDFSYEQYF. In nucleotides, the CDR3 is TGTGCCAGCAAAGAGGCGGTTAGGGTGTGGGACTTCTCCTACGAGCAGTACTTC.